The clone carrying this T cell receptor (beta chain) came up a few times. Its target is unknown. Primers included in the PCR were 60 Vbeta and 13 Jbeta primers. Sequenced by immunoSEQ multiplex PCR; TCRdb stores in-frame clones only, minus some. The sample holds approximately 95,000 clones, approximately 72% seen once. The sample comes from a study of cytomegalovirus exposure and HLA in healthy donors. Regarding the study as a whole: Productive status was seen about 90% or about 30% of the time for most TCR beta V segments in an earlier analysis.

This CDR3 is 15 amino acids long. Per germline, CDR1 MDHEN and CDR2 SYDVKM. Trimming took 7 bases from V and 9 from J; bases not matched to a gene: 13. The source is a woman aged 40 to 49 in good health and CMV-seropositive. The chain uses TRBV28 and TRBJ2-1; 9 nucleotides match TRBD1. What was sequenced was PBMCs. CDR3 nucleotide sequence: TGTGCCAGCATTTCCGGGACAGGGAGCGAGGTTGAGCAGTTCTTC. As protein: CASISGTGSEVEQFF.